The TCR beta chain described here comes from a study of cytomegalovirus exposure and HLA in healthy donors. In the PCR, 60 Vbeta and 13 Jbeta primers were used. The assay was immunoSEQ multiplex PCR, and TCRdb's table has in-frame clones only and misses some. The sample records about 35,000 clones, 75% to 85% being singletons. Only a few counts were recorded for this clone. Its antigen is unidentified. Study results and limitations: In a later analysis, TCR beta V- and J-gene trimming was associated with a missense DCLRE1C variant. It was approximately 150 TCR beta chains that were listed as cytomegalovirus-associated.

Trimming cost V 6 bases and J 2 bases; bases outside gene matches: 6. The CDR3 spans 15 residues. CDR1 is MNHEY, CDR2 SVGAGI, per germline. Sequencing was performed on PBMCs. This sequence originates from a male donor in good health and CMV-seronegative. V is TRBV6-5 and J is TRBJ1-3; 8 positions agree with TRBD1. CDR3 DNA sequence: TGTGCCAGCAGCCCCTCGACAGGGGCTGGAAACACCATATATTTT. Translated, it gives CASSPSTGAGNTIYF.